The present entry profiles one T cell receptor beta chain with its context. Its antigen is unknown. This sample is drawn from a study of response to subunit inactivated influenza vaccine. Study outcomes and limitations: Few additional T cells are recruited per seasonal influenza vaccination, authors suggested.

TCRdb recomputed calls from the RT-PCR reads with MiXCR, one row per CDR3 protein. The table has roughly 700,000 distinct CDR3 sequences, more than 11% seen once. The CDR3 length is 15 residues. Germline loops: CDR1 MNHNS, CDR2 SASEGT. Trimming at V came to 5 bases and at J to 4 bases, leaving 6 bases not matched to a gene. The receptor comes from a man between 45 and 60 years old who received an inactivated influenza vaccine. Sequences were derived from PBMCs from blood, sampled approximately 15 days before vaccination. The V gene is TRBV6-1, the J gene TRBJ2-2; 8 bases are shared with TRBD1. CDR3 sequence: CASSHQGASTGELFF. CDR3 bases: TGTGCCAGCAGTCATCAGGGGGCCTCCACCGGGGAGCTGTTTTTT.